Following are 12 T cell receptor beta chains from one sample sequenced in a study of OX40 agonist ivuxolimab in advanced cancers. Some clones are missing from TCRdb's copy, which holds only in-frame ones; the method was immunoSEQ multiplex PCR. The data contain 50,000 or so clones, 79% of them seen just once; the ten biggest clones take up less than 2%. The sequencing used CD4+ or CD8+ T cells sorted from blood, collected in a trial of the OX40 agonist ivuxolimab. The source is an adult with an advanced solid tumor such as melanoma, head and neck, liver or kidney cancer.

The J gene is TRBJ2-1, the V gene TRBV10-2; 10 bases map to TRBD2. This CDR3 contains 15 residues. The germline CDR1 and CDR2 sequences are WSHSY and SAAADI. The V segment lost 7 bases and the J segment 6 bases; nucleotides outside the gene matches: 9. The CDR3 reads CASIPGLAYTNEQFF. The CDR3 nucleotides read TGCGCCAGCATCCCGGGACTAGCGTATACCAATGAGCAGTTCTTC.

The chain recombines TRBV2 with TRBJ1-1; 9 bases align to TRBD1. V was clipped by 10 bases and J by 3 bases; unmatched bases: 9. Germline V gene sequence: CDR1 SNHLY, CDR2 FYNNEI. The CDR3 has 14 residues. The CDR3 bases are TGTGCCAACCGACAGGGGGTAGGGGACACTGAAGCTTTCTTT. Protein sequence: CANRQGVGDTEAFF.

The V and J genes are TRBV18 and TRBJ1-2; no clear D gene. CDR3 length: 13 residues. The germline V and J ends were trimmed by 2 bases and 4 bases, with 8 bases remaining between them. Germline CDR1 is KGHSH and CDR2 is LQKENI. CDR3 region: CASSPDGFYGYTF. As DNA, the CDR3 is TGTGCCAGCTCACCAGACGGCTTCTATGGCTACACCTTC.

The V call is TRBV5-1, the J call TRBJ1-1; 9 bases match TRBD1. Germline lookup yields CDR1 SGHRS and CDR2 YFSETQ. J lost 1 base, V lost 4 bases, and 5 bases had no gene match. The CDR3 spans 15 residues. The CDR3 DNA reads as TGCGCCAGCAGCCTGTCGGACAGGGGGAACACTGAAGCTTTCTTT. Protein: CASSLSDRGNTEAFF.

This clone was seen a single time. The rearrangement joins TRBV28 to TRBJ2-7, with D possibly TRBD1 on 6 matching bases. V lost 9 bases, J lost 6 bases, and 18 bases lay in between. CDR3 length: 13 amino acids. The V gene's germline CDR1 is MDHEN and CDR2 SYDVKM. The CDR3 sequence is CASSTSGVREQYF. CDR3 DNA: TGTGCCAGTAGCACTTCAGGGGTACGCGAGCAGTACTTC.

The V call is TRBV29-1, the J call TRBJ2-1; 7 bases map to TRBD2. In germline, CDR1 is SQVTM, CDR2 ANQGSEA. V lost 4 bases to trimming and J lost 1 base; unmatched junction nucleotides: 1. The CDR3 covers 13 residues. CDR3 sequence: CSVGGGSYNEQFF. In nucleotides, the CDR3 is TGCAGCGTTGGGGGGGGATCCTACAATGAGCAGTTCTTC.

This clone was counted many times. The chain links TRBV6-1 to TRBJ1-5; no clear D gene. V lost 4 bases and J lost 4, with 8 bases in between. CDR1 and CDR2 (germline): MNHNS, SASEGT. The CDR3 runs to 13 residues. The CDR3 coding sequence is TGTGCCAGCAGTGGTACTTTGAATCAGCCCCAGCATTTT. It encodes CASSGTLNQPQHF.

The chain combines TRBV19 with TRBJ1-5; D is possibly TRBD1 (5 bases). CDR1 is LNHDA, CDR2 SQIVND, per germline (reference sequence). There are 14 residues in the CDR3. With 6 bases removed from V and 5 bases from J, the gap between germline ends came to 14 bases. CDR3 amino acids: CASRPETAHQPQHF. DNA of the CDR3: TGTGCCAGTAGGCCGGAGACAGCTCATCAGCCCCAGCATTTT.

This clone was recorded only once. The chain recombines TRBV11-1 with TRBJ2-1; D call uncertain. Trimming removed 5 bases from V and 6 bases from J, with 20 bases in between. Germline V lookup: CDR1 SGHAT, CDR2 FQDESV (reference sequence). CDR3 length: 16 amino acids. The CDR3 DNA follows: TGTGCCAGCAGCCCCAGAAGATCAGCAAGCATCAATGAGCAGTTCTTC. It yields the protein CASSPRRSASINEQFF.

The chain couples TRBV5-1 to TRBJ2-4; maybe TRBD2 (5 bases). Germline V gene sequence: CDR1 SGHRS, CDR2 YFSETQ. The V gene lost 4 bases and the J gene lost 5 bases, with 16 bases spanning the gap. This CDR3 has 15 residues. The DNA for the CDR3 is TGCGCCAGCAGCCTGGACTTGTGGGTGGAAAACATTCAGTACTTC. Residues: CASSLDLWVENIQYF.

This clone appeared once. The chain is built from TRBV21-1 and TRBJ2-1; the table's D call TRBD1 went unverified against the DNA. TRBV21-1 is recorded as a pseudogene. This CDR3 comprises 15 residues. The CDR3, as DNA: TGTGCCAGCAGCAAAGTAACAGGAGATTACAATGAGCAGTTCTTC. Translated: CASSKVTGDYNEQFF.

V and J are TRBV2 and TRBJ2-6, with D perhaps TRBD1 (6 bases). The CDR3 loop spans 15 amino acids. V lost 6 bases and J 0 bases, leaving 9 bases between the germline ends. CDR1 is SNHLY, CDR2 FYNNEI, per germline. The CDR3 DNA is TGTGCCAGCAGACAGGGATTCTCTGGGGCCAACGTCCTGACTTTC. It encodes CASRQGFSGANVLTF. The whole variable domain, remainder taken from reference TRBV2 and TRBJ2-6, is EPEVTQTPSHQVTQMGQEVILRCVPISNHLYFYWYRQILGQKVEFLVSFYNNEISEKSEIFDDQFSVERPDGSNFTLKIRSTKLEDSAMYFCASRQGFSGANVLTFGAGSRLTVL.